These T cell receptor beta chains were read from a single sample in a study of cytomegalovirus exposure and HLA in healthy donors. Here immunoSEQ multiplex PCR was the method, and the copy in TCRdb shows in-frame clones only, minus some. The sample lists some 270,000 clones, just over 85% occurring once. The sample was PBMCs. The origin of the receptors is a woman between 18 and 30 years old in good health and CMV-seronegative. Both conserved end residues are part of each CDR3. The D gene is left open where the match is weak. The size entry is marked missing in some rows and otherwise reads once, few, many or a size class.

-	TRBD1	TRBV18	TRBJ1-4	CASSPGTGAGEKLFF	TGTGCCAGCTCACCAGGGACAGGGGCCGGCGAAAAACTGTTTTTT
-	TRBD1	TRBV9	TRBJ1-6	CASSVGTGRSNSPLHF	TGTGCCAGCAGCGTAGGGACAGGACGGTCCAATTCACCCCTCCACTTT
-	TRBD1	TRBV4-1	TRBJ2-7	CASSSTGTAEQYF	TGCGCCAGCAGCTCGACAGGGACGGCCGAGCAGTACTTC
-	TRBD1	TRBV28	TRBJ1-5	CASSRGQASNQPQHF	TGTGCCAGCAGCCGGGGACAGGCTAGCAATCAGCCCCAGCATTTT
-	-	TRBV6-1	TRBJ2-7	CASREVSNSYEQYF	TGTGCCAGCAGGGAGGTTAGCAACTCCTACGAGCAGTACTTC
-	-	TRBV9	TRBJ1-2	CASRDNVDGYTF	TGTGCCAGCCGAGACAATGTAGATGGCTACACCTTC
-	TRBD1	TRBV10-3	TRBJ1-2	CAISESWDRGNGYTF	TGTGCCATCAGTGAGTCGTGGGACAGGGGCAATGGCTACACCTTC
-	TRBD1	TRBV6-6	TRBJ2-7	CASRETGAWIYEQYF	TGTGCCAGCAGAGAAACAGGGGCATGGATCTACGAGCAGTACTTC
-	TRBD2	TRBV27	TRBJ2-1	CASRTWTSVSYNEQFF	TGTGCCAGCAGGACCTGGACTAGCGTCTCCTACAATGAGCAGTTCTTC
-	TRBD1	TRBV5-1	TRBJ2-6	CASKPGTGGVGSSGANVLTF	TGCGCCAGCAAGCCCGGGACAGGGGGCGTAGGGAGCTCTGGGGCCAACGTCCTGACTTTC
-	-	TRBV6-5	TRBJ2-7	CASSPPQGGYEQYF	TGTGCCAGCAGTCCCCCGCAGGGGGGCTACGAGCAGTACTTC
-	TRBD1	TRBV29-1	TRBJ1-4	CSASGTGGEKLFF	TGCAGCGCCTCCGGGACAGGGGGGGAAAAACTGTTTTTT
few	-	TRBV14	TRBJ2-5	CASSRGVQETQYF	TGTGCCAGCAGCCGAGGAGTCCAAGAGACCCAGTACTTC
-	TRBD2	TRBV7-9	TRBJ2-1	CASSRWTSHQFF	TGTGCCAGCAGCCGTTGGACTAGTCATCAGTTCTTC
-	TRBD2	TRBV6-1	TRBJ2-2	CASSLAGDGTGELFF	TGTGCCAGCAGCTTAGCGGGAGACGGGACCGGGGAGCTGTTTTTT
once	-	TRBV7-2	TRBJ2-7	CATRMSPSAYEQYF	TGTGCCACCCGAATGTCGCCTAGCGCTTACGAGCAGTACTTC
-	-	TRBV6-5	TRBJ2-7	CASRVTGIRYEQYF	TGTGCCAGCAGGGTAACAGGGATTCGGTACGAGCAGTACTTC
-	-	TRBV7-2	TRBJ2-5	CASSLGPNPQETQYF	TGTGCCAGCAGCTTAGGGCCGAACCCGCAAGAGACCCAGTACTTC
-	-	TRBV4-3	TRBJ2-1	CASSQDVTADEQFF	TGCGCCAGCAGCCAAGATGTAACAGCGGATGAGCAGTTCTTC
-	TRBD1	TRBV7-6	TRBJ1-6	CASSLETGYSPLHF	TGTGCCAGCAGCTTAGAGACAGGGTACTCACCCCTCCACTTT
-	-	TRBV15	TRBJ2-3	CATSRSTDTQYF	TGTGCCACCAGCAGGTCTACAGATACGCAGTATTTT
-	TRBD2	TRBV7-2	TRBJ2-3	CASSPRLAGGIVAQYF	TGTGCCAGCAGCCCGCGACTAGCGGGGGGCATTGTGGCGCAGTATTTT
-	TRBD2	TRBV5-1	TRBJ2-7	CASSLSAGGPAYEQYF	TGCGCCAGCAGCTTGTCAGCGGGAGGGCCGGCCTACGAGCAGTACTTC
-	TRBD1	TRBV7-9	TRBJ1-1	CASSLPPGQGEAFF	TGTGCCAGCAGCTTACCCCCGGGACAGGGTGAAGCTTTCTTT